This section outlines one TCR beta chain sequence together with its context. The sample comes from a study of T cell responses to AZD1222 COVID-19 vaccine. Germline V gene data show CDR1 as KGHDR and CDR2 as SFDVKD. CDR3 length equals 15 residues. V dropped 2 bases and J dropped 3; count of bases not matched to a gene: 4. Here immunoSEQ multiplex PCR was the method, and the copy in TCRdb shows in-frame clones only, minus some. The profile shows some 130,000 clones, approximately 90% of them singletons. The chain recombines TRBV24-1 with TRBJ2-7, with 9 positions matching TRBD2. The sequences come from peripheral blood, collected on day 0 of AZD1222 vaccination. This TCR was sampled from an adult in good health. DNA of the CDR3: TGTGCCACCAGTGATTCGGCTAGCGGGATCTACGAGCAGTACTTC. Its protein product is CATSDSASGIYEQYF.